This T cell receptor beta chain was retrieved from a study of CD8 T cells in ankylosing spondylitis. This clonotype was seen at least ten times. Its antigen is not known. TCRdb re-called the 5' RACE reads through MiXCR, storing one row per CDR3 protein. The sample records about 240,000 distinct CDR3 sequences, about 10% being singletons. Study observations and caveats: For ankylosing spondylitis blood, a TCR beta motif of under ten highly homologous variants appeared characteristic. In the blood and synovial fluid of reactive arthritis, some motif variants had been previously reported.

The receptor's source is a male donor with ankylosing spondylitis or in good health (not recorded which). The sample comprised blood, either unsorted or a sorted T cell fraction (not recorded which).

The CDR3: CASSLGHSKGYTF. As DNA, the CDR3 is TGTGCCAGCAGTCTCGGACATTCGAAGGGCTACACCTTC. The V gene is TRBV27, the J gene TRBJ1-2, with D possibly being TRBD1 (5 bases). Germline CDR1 is MNHEY and CDR2 is SMNVEV (reference sequence). The CDR3 loop spans 13 amino acids. Trimming took off 5 bases at V and 8 bases at J, with 15 bases between the two ends.